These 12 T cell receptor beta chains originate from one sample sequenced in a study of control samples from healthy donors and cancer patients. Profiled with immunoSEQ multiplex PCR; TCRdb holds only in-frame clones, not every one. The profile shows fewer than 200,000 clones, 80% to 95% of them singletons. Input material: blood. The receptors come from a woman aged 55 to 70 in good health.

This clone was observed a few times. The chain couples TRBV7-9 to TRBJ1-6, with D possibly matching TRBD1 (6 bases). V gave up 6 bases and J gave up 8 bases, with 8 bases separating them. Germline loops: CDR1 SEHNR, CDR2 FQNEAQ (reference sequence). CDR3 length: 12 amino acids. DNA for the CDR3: TGTGCCAGCAGGACAGGAGATTCACCCCTCCACTTT. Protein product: CASRTGDSPLHF.

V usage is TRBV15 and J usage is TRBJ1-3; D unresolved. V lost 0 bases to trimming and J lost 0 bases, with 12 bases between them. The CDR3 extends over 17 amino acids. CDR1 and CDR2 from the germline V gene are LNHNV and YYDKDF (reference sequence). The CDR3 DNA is TGTGCCACCAGCAGAGATTTTGACGTGAGCTCTGGAAACACCATATATTTT. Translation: CATSRDFDVSSGNTIYF.

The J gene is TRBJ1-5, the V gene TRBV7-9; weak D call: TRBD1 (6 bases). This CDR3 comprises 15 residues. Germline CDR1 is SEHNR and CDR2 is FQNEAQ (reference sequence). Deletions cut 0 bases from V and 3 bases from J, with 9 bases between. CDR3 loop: CASSLAGTHNQPQHF. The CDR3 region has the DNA TGTGCCAGCAGCTTAGCCGGGACACACAATCAGCCCCAGCATTTT.

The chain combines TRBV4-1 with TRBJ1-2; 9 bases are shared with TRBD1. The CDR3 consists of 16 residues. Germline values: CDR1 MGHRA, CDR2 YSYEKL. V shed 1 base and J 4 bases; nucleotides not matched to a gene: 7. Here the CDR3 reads CASSQGGTGRTYGYTF. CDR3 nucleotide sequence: TGCGCCAGCAGCCAAGGAGGGACAGGGAGAACCTATGGCTACACCTTC.

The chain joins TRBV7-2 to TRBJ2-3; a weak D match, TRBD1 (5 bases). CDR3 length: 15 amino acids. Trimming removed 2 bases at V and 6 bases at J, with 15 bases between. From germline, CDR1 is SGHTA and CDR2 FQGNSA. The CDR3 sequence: CASSLRGQGSDTQYF. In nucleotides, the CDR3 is TGTGCCAGCAGCTTAAGGGGTCAGGGTTCCGATACGCAGTATTTT.

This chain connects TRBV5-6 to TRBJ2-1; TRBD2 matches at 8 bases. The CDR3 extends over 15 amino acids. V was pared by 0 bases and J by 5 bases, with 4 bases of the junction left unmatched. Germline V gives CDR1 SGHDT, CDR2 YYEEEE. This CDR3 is CASSLDSGVNNEQFF. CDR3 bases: TGTGCCAGCAGCTTGGATAGCGGGGTAAACAATGAGCAGTTCTTC.

This CDR3 reads CASSQDRTVDTIYF. CDR3 nucleotide sequence: TGCGCCAGCAGCCAAGATAGGACGGTGGACACCATATATTTT. The chain links TRBV4-3 to TRBJ1-3; D gene unclear. Trimming took off 0 bases at V and 8 bases at J, with 11 bases between the two ends. Germline V gene sequence: CDR1 LGHNA, CDR2 YSLEER. The CDR3 runs to 14 residues.

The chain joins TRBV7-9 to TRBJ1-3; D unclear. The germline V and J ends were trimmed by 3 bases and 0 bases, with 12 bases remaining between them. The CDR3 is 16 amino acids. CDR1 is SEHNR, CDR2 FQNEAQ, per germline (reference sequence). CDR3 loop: CASSFSVDYSGNTIYF. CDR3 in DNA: TGTGCCAGCAGCTTCAGCGTTGATTACTCTGGAAACACCATATATTTT.

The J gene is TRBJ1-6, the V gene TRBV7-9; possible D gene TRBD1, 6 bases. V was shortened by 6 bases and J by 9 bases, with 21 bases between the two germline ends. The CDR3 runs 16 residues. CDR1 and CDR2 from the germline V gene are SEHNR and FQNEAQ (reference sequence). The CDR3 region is CASSRDGGAGSSPLHF. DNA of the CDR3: TGTGCCAGCAGTCGTGATGGGGGGGCTGGTAGTTCACCCCTCCACTTT.

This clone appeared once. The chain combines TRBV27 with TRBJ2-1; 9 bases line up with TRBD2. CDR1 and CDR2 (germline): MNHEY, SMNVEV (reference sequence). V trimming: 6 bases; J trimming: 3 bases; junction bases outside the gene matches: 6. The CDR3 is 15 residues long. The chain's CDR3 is CASSSGTSLYNEQFF. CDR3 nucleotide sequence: TGTGCCAGCAGCTCCGGGACTAGCCTCTACAATGAGCAGTTCTTC.

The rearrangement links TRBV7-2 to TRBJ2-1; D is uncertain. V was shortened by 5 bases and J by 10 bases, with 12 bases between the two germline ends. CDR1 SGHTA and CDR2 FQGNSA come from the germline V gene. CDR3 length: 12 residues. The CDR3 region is CASSPAMREQFF. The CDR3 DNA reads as TGTGCCAGCAGCCCGGCAATGAGGGAGCAGTTCTTC.

CDR3 protein: CASSMRNEQFF. The DNA of the CDR3 is TGTGCCAGTAGTATGCGGAATGAGCAGTTCTTC. This rearrangement joins TRBV19 to TRBJ2-1; D uncertain. V lost 3 bases and J 7 bases, leaving 4 bases between the germline ends. Germline loops: CDR1 LNHDA, CDR2 SQIVND (reference sequence). The CDR3 has 11 residues.